These 22 T cell receptor beta chains were sequenced from one sample in a study of cytomegalovirus exposure and HLA in healthy donors. Primers included in the PCR were 60 Vbeta and 13 Jbeta primers. Clones were read by immunoSEQ multiplex PCR, and TCRdb kept only the in-frame ones, dropping some. The table has about 180,000 clones, 80% seen once; the top ten hold less than 2%. Sequencing was carried out using PBMCs. These TCRs come from a woman younger than 45 in good health and CMV-seronegative.

The CDR3 bases are TGTGCCAGCAGCCACGGGGCTGGGGGGGCATCAGATACGCAGTATTTT. Residues: CASSHGAGGASDTQYF. The genes are TRBV4-2 and TRBJ2-3, with D maybe TRBD2 (7 bases). CDR1 and CDR2 (germline): LGHNA, YNFKEQ. Trimming removed 3 bases from V and 4 bases from J, with 17 bases in between. There are 16 residues in the CDR3.

This clone came up a few times. The rearrangement joins TRBV15 to TRBJ2-1, with 9 nucleotides matching TRBD2. The germline CDR1 and CDR2 sequences are LNHNV and YYDKDF (reference sequence). The CDR3 loop spans 17 amino acids. With 2 bases clipped from V and 2 bases from J, the junction kept 7 bases outside the gene matches. CDR3: CATSRRRGGAAYNEQFF. CDR3 nucleotides: TGTGCCACCAGCAGACGCCGCGGGGGGGCGGCCTACAATGAGCAGTTCTTC. The variable domain in full, completed from reference TRBV15 and TRBJ2-1, reads DAMVIQNPRYQVTQFGKPVTLSCSQTLNHNVMYWYQQKSSQAPKLLFHYYDKDFNNEADTPDNFQSRRPNTSFCFLDIRSPGLGDTAMYLCATSRRRGGAAYNEQFFGPGTRLTVL.

CDR3 nucleotides: TGTGCCAGCAGGGCCGAGAGAGGAGATACGGCCCTCCACTTT. Residues: CASRAERGDTALHF. The genes are TRBV2 and TRBJ1-6; D unresolved. The ends were cut back, 6 bases at V and 14 bases at J, with 20 bases in the middle. There are 14 residues in the CDR3. Germline lookup yields CDR1 SNHLY and CDR2 FYNNEI.

The chain employs TRBV5-1 and TRBJ2-3; 11 bases match TRBD2. This CDR3 is 21 amino acids long. The junction had 16 bases not matched to a gene; V was cut back by 1 base and J by 0 bases. The germline V gene has CDR1 SGHRS and CDR2 YFSETQ. CDR3 in amino acids: CASSLTSLAGGKFTSTDTQYF. The CDR3 DNA is TGCGCCAGCAGCTTGACCTCGCTAGCGGGGGGCAAATTTACTAGCACAGATACGCAGTATTTT.

This chain links TRBV7-2 with TRBJ1-1; possibly TRBD1 for D (5 bases). This CDR3 spans 14 amino acids. CDR1 and CDR2 from the germline V gene are SGHTA and FQGNSA. The V gene lost 3 bases and the J gene lost 4 bases, with 12 bases spanning the gap. CDR3 amino acids: CASSFGGKGTEAFF. CDR3 bases: TGTGCCAGCAGCTTCGGGGGGAAGGGCACTGAAGCTTTCTTT.

The chain joins TRBV5-6 to TRBJ1-5; TRBD1 is a possible D gene (6 bases). The CDR3 contains 15 residues. V lost 4 bases and J lost 6, with 17 bases in between. Germline CDR1 and CDR2: SGHDT and YYEEEE. The CDR3 region is CASSAQDRPFQPQHF. CDR3 nucleotide sequence: TGTGCCAGCAGCGCCCAGGACAGACCATTTCAGCCCCAGCATTTT.

This clone was seen once. The chain is built from TRBV19 and TRBJ1-2; 10 nucleotides line up with TRBD1. Per germline, CDR1 LNHDA and CDR2 SQIVND (reference sequence). The junction had 10 bases not matched to a gene; V was cut back by 4 bases and J by 8 bases. The CDR3 spans 15 residues. The CDR3 DNA is TGTGCCAGTAGTACCAGCCGACAGGGGGCACGAGGCTACACCTTC. This gives the protein CASSTSRQGARGYTF.

This clone came up a few times. The chain combines TRBV4-2 with TRBJ1-6, with 12 bases fitting TRBD1. There are 17 residues in the CDR3. Germline assignment: CDR1 LGHNA and CDR2 YNFKEQ. Trimming removed 0 bases from V and 10 bases from J; junction bases left unmatched: 7. The DNA of the CDR3 is TGTGCCAGCAGCCAAGAATTGGGACAGGGGGCATTGTCACCCCTCCACTTT. Protein product: CASSQELGQGALSPLHF.

This chain links TRBV7-2 with TRBJ2-1, with 7 bases that match TRBD1. Looked up from germline, CDR1 is SGHTA and CDR2 is FQGNSA. J was trimmed by 0 bases and V by 6 bases; bases with no gene match: 5. The CDR3 spans 15 residues. CDR3 residues: CASRDRASSYNEQFF. CDR3 coding DNA: TGTGCCAGCAGAGACAGGGCGAGCTCCTACAATGAGCAGTTCTTC.

The gene calls are TRBV7-9 and TRBJ2-7; a possible D gene is TRBD1 (6 bases). The germline V gene has CDR1 SEHNR and CDR2 FQNEAQ (reference sequence). The V and J ends lost 5 bases and 0 bases respectively, with 11 bases between them. CDR3 size: 14 residues. The CDR3 coding sequence is TGTGCCAGCAGCACCACAGGGAGCTCCTACGAGCAGTACTTC. Protein: CASSTTGSSYEQYF.

This chain connects TRBV9 to TRBJ2-7; 9 bases map to TRBD1. Germline V gene sequence: CDR1 SGDLS, CDR2 YYNGEE. The CDR3 is 16 residues long. The V gene end was trimmed by 4 bases and the J gene end by 2 bases; junction bases not matched to a gene: 10. In nucleotides, the CDR3 is TGTGCCAGCAGCATCTACAGGGGGCGCCCCGCCTACGAGCAGTACTTC. This encodes CASSIYRGRPAYEQYF.

This clone has only a few counts. The chain employs TRBV6-4 and TRBJ1-1; 7 bases match TRBD1. CDR1 and CDR2 (germline): MRHNA, SNTAGT. Trimming removed 4 bases from V and 1 base from J; junction bases left unmatched: 3. The CDR3 sequence is 14 residues long. CDR3 in amino acids: CASSAGTANTEAFF. CDR3 sequence (DNA): TGTGCCAGCAGTGCGGGGACAGCGAACACTGAAGCTTTCTTT.

This clone was detected only a few times. This rearrangement joins TRBV6-1 to TRBJ1-4; D is unresolved. The V gene lost 2 bases and the J gene lost 0 bases, with 10 bases spanning the gap. Germline CDR1 MNHNS, CDR2 SASEGT. This CDR3 has 16 amino acids. The CDR3 DNA sequence: TGTGCCAGCAGTGAAAGGCACCTAGCAACTAATGAAAAACTGTTTTTT. Translated: CASSERHLATNEKLFF.

The chain couples TRBV5-4 to TRBJ2-7, with 9 nucleotides matching TRBD2. The junction had 4 bases not matched to a gene; V was cut back by 3 bases and J by 3 bases. The V gene's germline CDR1 is SGHNT and CDR2 YYREEE (reference sequence). CDR3 length equals 14 residues. For the CDR3, the DNA is TGTGCCAGCAGCTCGGGACTAGCTCGCTACGAGCAGTACTTC. It is translated as CASSSGLARYEQYF.

The chain combines TRBV4-3 with TRBJ2-1, with 10 bases matching TRBD1. Trimming removed 4 bases from V and 6 bases from J; junction bases left unmatched: 6. The CDR3 is 15 residues long. Germline values: CDR1 LGHNA, CDR2 YSLEER. CDR3 nucleotide sequence: TGCGCCAGCAGCCTAAGCTGGACAGGGGGCAATGAGCAGTTCTTC. Its protein is CASSLSWTGGNEQFF.

The V gene is TRBV4-1, the J gene TRBJ1-1; 8 bases line up with TRBD1. Germline V CDR1 and CDR2: MGHRA, YSYEKL. The CDR3 contains 15 residues. The junction had 6 bases not matched to a gene; V was cut back by 1 base and J by 5 bases. As DNA, the CDR3 is TGCGCCAGCAGCCAAGCCGGACAGGGCGGAACTGAAGCTTTCTTT. Translated, it gives CASSQAGQGGTEAFF.

The J gene is TRBJ2-4, the V gene TRBV2; 15 nucleotides line up with TRBD2. V lost 6 bases and J lost 1; bases outside the gene matches: 7. Germline CDR1 SNHLY, CDR2 FYNNEI. The CDR3 is 18 amino acids. DNA for the CDR3: TGTGCCAGCAGGGCCAGGGGGACTAGCGGGGGGGCCAAAAACATTCAGTACTTC. Amino acid sequence: CASRARGTSGGAKNIQYF.

The chain couples TRBV2 to TRBJ1-1; D ambiguous. The germline V gene has CDR1 SNHLY and CDR2 FYNNEI. Between the trimmed V and J ends, which lost 6 bases and 7 bases, there was a span of 12 bases. This CDR3 is built from 12 residues. For the CDR3, the DNA is TGTGCCAGCAGAAAGAGGCAGCTTGAAGCTTTCTTT. Residues: CASRKRQLEAFF.

This clone turned up a few times. V is TRBV4-1 and J is TRBJ2-1; the D gene is possibly TRBD1 (6 bases). The V and J ends lost 1 base and 7 bases respectively, with 17 bases between them. Germline CDR1 reads MGHRA; CDR2 reads YSYEKL. The CDR3 runs 16 residues. CDR3 protein: CASSQGVGTTWNEQFF. In DNA, the CDR3 is TGCGCCAGCAGCCAAGGCGTCGGGACAACTTGGAATGAGCAGTTCTTC.

This rearrangement joins TRBV10-3 to TRBJ1-2; D not certain. Trimming took 0 bases from V and 6 from J, leaving 17 bases between them. CDR3 length: 16 amino acids. Germline-derived CDR1 and CDR2 are ENHRY and SYGVKD. CDR3 region: CAISESGNSRWDGYTF. The CDR3 DNA reads as TGTGCCATCAGTGAGTCGGGTAATAGCCGGTGGGATGGCTACACCTTC.

V is TRBV30 and J is TRBJ1-1; D is perhaps TRBD1 (6 bases). Germline V gene data show CDR1 as GTSNPN and CDR2 as SVGIG (reference sequence). The CDR3 has 12 residues. V shed 1 base and J shed 5 bases, with 8 bases lying between them. CDR3 amino acids: CAWSDTGTEAFF. Here the CDR3 DNA reads TGTGCCTGGAGTGACACAGGGACTGAAGCTTTCTTT.

This chain links TRBV5-1 with TRBJ2-2; 9 bases line up with TRBD1. Germline-derived CDR1 and CDR2 are SGHRS and YFSETQ. Germline trimming cut 3 bases from V and 2 bases from J; bases unmatched to any gene: 5. This CDR3 comprises 16 residues. CDR3 in DNA: TGCGCCAGCAGCTATGGACAGGGGAAAAACACCGGGGAGCTGTTTTTT. As protein: CASSYGQGKNTGELFF.